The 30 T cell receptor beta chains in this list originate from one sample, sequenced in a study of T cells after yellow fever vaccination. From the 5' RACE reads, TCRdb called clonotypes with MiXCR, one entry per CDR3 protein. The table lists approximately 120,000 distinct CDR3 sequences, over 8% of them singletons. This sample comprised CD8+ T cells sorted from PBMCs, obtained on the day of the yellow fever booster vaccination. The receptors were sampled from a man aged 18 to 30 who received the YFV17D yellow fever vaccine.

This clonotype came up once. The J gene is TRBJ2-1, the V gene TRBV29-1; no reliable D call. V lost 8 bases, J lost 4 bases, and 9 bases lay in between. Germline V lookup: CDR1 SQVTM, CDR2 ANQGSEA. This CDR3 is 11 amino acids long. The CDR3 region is CSSTVYNEQFF. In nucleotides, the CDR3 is TGCAGCTCGACCGTGTACAATGAGCAGTTCTTC.

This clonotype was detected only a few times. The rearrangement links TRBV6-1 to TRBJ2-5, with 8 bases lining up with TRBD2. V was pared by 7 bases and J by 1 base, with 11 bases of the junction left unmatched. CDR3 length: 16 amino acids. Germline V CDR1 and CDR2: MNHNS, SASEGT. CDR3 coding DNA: TGTGCCAGCACCGGTTGGGCGGGGGGACCCCAAGAGACCCAGTACTTC. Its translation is CASTGWAGGPQETQYF.

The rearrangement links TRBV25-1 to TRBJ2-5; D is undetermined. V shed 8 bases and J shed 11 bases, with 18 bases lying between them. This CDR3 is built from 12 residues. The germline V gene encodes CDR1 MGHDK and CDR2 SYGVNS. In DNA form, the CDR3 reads TGTGCCAGCTCCGTTTCGGGCCCCGCTCAGTACTTC. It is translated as CASSVSGPAQYF. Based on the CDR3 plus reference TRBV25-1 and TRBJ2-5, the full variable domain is EADIYQTPRYLVIGTGKKITLECSQTMGHDKMYWYQQDPGMELHLIHYSYGVNSTEKGDLSSESTVSRIRTEHFPLTLESARPSHTSQYLCASSVSGPAQYFGPGTRLLVL.

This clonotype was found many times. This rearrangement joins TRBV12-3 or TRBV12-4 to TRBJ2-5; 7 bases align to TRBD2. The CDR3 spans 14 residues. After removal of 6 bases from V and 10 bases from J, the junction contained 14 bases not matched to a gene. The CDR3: CASSTGLPYDIQYF. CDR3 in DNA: TGTGCCAGCAGCACGGGACTACCCTACGATATCCAGTACTTC.

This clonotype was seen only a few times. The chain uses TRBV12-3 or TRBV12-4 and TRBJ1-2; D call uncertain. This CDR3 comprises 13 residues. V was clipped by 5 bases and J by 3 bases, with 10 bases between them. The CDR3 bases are TGTGCCAGCAGTGCCGGTTTAGACTATGGCTACACCTTC. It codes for CASSAGLDYGYTF.

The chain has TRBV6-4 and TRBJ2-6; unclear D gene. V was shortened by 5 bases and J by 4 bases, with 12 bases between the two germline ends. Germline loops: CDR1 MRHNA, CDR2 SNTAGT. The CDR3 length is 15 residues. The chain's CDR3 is CASSNAVSGANVLTF. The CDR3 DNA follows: TGTGCCAGCAGTAACGCGGTGTCAGGGGCCAACGTCCTGACTTTC.

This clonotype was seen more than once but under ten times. The CDR3: CASSIEGGAYNEQFF. The CDR3 nucleotides are TGTGCCAGTAGTATTGAGGGGGGCGCCTACAATGAGCAGTTCTTC. V gene TRBV19 combines with J gene TRBJ2-1; tentatively, D is TRBD1 or TRBD2 (6 bases each). V lost 3 bases and J 2 bases, leaving 11 bases between the germline ends. This CDR3 spans 15 amino acids. Germline CDR1 reads LNHDA; CDR2 reads SQIVND (reference sequence).

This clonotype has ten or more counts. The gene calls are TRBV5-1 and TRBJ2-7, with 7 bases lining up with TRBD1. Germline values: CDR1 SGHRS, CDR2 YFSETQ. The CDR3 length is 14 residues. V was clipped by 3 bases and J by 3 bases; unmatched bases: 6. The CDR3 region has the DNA TGCGCCAGCAGCTATGACAGGGCGAACTACGAGCAGTACTTC. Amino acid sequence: CASSYDRANYEQYF.

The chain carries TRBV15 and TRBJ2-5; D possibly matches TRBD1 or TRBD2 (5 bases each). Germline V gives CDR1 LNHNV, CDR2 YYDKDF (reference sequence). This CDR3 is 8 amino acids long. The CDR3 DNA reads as TGTTATCTCTTGGGGGAGTACTTC. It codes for CYLLGEYF.

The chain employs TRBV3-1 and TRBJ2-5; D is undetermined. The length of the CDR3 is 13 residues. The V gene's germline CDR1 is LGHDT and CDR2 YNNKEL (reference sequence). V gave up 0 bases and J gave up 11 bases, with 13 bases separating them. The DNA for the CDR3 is TGTGCCAGCAGCCAAGATGCAATTATTATTCAGTACTTC. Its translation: CASSQDAIIIQYF.

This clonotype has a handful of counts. The DNA for the CDR3 is TGCAGTGCCCCCGTAGAGGGGATGAACACTGAAGCTTTCTTT. Protein product: CSAPVEGMNTEAFF. This rearrangement joins TRBV20-1 to TRBJ1-1; D perhaps matches TRBD1 (5 bases). The V and J ends lost 6 bases and 0 bases respectively, with 14 bases between them. Germline-derived CDR1 and CDR2 are DFQATT and SNEGSKA (reference sequence). The CDR3 loop spans 14 amino acids.

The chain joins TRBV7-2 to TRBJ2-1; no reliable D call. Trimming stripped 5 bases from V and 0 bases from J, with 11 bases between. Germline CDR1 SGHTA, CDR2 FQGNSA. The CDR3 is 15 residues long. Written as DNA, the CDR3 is TGTGCCAGCAGCAAACGGACCAGCTCCTACAATGAGCAGTTCTTC. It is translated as CASSKRTSSYNEQFF.

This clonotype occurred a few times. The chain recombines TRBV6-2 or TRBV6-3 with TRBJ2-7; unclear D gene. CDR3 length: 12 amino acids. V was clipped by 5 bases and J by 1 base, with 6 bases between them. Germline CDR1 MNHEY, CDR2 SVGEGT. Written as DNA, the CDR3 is TGTGCCAGCAGTGGCAATTCCTACGAGCAGTACTTC. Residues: CASSGNSYEQYF.

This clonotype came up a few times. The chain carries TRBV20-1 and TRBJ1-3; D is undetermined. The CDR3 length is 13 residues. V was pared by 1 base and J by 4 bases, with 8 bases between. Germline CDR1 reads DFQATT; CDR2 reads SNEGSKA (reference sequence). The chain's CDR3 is CSARAVTGNTIYF. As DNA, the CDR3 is TGCAGTGCTAGAGCGGTAACAGGAAACACCATATATTTT.

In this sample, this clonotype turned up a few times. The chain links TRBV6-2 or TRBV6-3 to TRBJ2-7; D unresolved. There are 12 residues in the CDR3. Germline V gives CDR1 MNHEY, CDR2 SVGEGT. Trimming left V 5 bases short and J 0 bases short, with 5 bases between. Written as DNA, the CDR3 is TGTGCCAGCAGTGTGAGCTCCTACGAGCAGTACTTC. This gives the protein CASSVSSYEQYF.

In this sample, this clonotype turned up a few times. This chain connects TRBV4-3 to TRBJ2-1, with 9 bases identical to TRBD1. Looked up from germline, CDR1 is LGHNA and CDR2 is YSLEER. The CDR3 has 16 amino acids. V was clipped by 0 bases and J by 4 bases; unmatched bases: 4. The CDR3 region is CASSQDSDRGYNEQFF. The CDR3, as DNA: TGCGCCAGCAGCCAAGACTCGGACAGGGGATACAATGAGCAGTTCTTC.

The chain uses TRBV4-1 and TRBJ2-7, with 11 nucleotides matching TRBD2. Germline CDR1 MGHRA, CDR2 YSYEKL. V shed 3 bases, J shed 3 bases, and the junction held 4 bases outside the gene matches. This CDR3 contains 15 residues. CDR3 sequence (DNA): TGCGCCAGCAGCCACTCCGGGACTAGCGGCTACGAGCAGTACTTC. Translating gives CASSHSGTSGYEQYF.

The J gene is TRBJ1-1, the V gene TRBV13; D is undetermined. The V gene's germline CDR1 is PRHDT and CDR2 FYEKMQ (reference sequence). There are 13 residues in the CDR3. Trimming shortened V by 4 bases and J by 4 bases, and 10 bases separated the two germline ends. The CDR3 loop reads CASSYGGSTEAFF. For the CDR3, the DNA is TGTGCCAGCAGCTACGGAGGGAGCACTGAAGCTTTCTTT.

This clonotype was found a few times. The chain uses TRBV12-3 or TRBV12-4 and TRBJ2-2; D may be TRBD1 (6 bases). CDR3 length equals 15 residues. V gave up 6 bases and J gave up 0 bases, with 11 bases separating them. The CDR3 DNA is TGTGCCAGCAGGCTCAGGGACACGAACACCGGGGAGCTGTTTTTT. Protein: CASRLRDTNTGELFF.

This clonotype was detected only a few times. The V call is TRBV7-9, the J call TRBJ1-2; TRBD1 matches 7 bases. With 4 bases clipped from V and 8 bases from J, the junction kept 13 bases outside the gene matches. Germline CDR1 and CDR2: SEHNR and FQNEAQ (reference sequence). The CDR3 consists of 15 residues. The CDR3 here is CASSSRQGYSGGYTF. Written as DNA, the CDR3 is TGTGCCAGCAGCTCCAGACAGGGATACAGTGGCGGCTACACCTTC.

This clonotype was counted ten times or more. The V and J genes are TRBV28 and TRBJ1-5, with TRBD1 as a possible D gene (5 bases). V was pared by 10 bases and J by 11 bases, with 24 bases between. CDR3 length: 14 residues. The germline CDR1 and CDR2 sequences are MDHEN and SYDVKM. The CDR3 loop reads CAITQDGGIWAQHF. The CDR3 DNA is TGTGCCATCACACAGGACGGGGGGATTTGGGCCCAGCATTTT.

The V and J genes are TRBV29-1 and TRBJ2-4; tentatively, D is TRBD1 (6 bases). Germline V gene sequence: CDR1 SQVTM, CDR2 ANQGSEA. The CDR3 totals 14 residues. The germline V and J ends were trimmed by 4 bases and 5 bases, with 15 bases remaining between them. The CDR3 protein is CSVGDTWPENIQYF. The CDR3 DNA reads TGCAGCGTTGGGGACACTTGGCCCGAAAACATTCAGTACTTC.

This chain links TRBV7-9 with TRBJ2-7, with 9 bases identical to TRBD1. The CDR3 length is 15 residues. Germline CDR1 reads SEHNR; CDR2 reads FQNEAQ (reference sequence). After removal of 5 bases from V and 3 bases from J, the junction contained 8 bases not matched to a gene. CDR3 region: CASSAGDRGGYEQYV. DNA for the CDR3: TGTGCCAGCAGCGCAGGAGACAGGGGGGGCTACGAGCAGTACGTC.

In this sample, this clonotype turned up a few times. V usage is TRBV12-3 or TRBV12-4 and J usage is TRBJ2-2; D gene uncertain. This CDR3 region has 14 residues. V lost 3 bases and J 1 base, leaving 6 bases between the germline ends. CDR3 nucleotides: TGTGCCAGCAGTTTTAACGGGAACACCGGGGAGCTGTTTTTT. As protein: CASSFNGNTGELFF.

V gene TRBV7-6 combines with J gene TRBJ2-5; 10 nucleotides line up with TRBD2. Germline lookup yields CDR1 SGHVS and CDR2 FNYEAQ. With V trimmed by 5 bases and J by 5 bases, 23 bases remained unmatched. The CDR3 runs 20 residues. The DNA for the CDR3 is TGTGCCAGCAGCCCGTACCCTAGCGGGGGCCACCATTTCGTCCGGGAGACCCAGTACTTC. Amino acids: CASSPYPSGGHHFVRETQYF.

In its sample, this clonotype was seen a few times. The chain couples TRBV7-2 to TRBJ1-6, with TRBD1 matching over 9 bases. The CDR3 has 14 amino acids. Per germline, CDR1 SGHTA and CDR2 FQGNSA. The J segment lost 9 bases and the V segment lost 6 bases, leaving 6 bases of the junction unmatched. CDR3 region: CASRINRGLSPLHF. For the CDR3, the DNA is TGTGCCAGCAGGATAAACAGGGGGCTTTCACCCCTCCACTTT.

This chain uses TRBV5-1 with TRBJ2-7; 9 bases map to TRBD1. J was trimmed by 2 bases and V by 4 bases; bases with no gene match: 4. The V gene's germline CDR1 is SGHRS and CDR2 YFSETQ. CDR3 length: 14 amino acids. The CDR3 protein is CASSGGQGPYEQYF. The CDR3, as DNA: TGCGCCAGCAGCGGGGGACAGGGCCCCTACGAGCAGTACTTC.

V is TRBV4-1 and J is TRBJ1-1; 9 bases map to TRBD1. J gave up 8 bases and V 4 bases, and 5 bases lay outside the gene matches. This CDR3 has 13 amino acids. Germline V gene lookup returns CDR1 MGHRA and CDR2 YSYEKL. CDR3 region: CASSLQGAGEAFF. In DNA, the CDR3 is TGCGCCAGCAGCCTACAGGGGGCTGGCGAAGCTTTCTTT.

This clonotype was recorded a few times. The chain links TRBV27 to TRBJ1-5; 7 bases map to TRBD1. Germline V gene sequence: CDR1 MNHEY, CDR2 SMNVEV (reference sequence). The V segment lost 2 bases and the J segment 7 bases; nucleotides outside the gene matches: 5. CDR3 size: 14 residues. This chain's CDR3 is CASSLVTGSQPQHF. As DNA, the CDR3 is TGTGCCAGCAGTTTAGTGACAGGGTCCCAGCCCCAGCATTTT.

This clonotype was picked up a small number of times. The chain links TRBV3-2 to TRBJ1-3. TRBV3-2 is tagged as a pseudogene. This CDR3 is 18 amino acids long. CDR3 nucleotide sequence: TGTGCCAGCAGCCAATTCCTCATGCCCATATACTCTGGAAACACCATATATTTT. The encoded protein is CASSQFLMPIYSGNTIYF.